This T cell receptor (beta chain) appears in the sequencing data of a study of Ad26.COV2.S vaccination and SARS-CoV-2 variants. Study-level information: Intramuscularly, Ad26.COV2.S was given either once or twice, 56 days apart. Study findings and constraints: Individuals receiving vaccine had higher spike-specific TCR breadth than placebo recipients did.

A note on this clone: As yet, its antigen is unknown.

This CDR3 spans 14 amino acids. Germline values: CDR1 KGHSH, CDR2 LQKENI. Trimming shortened V by 5 bases and J by 8 bases, and 15 bases separated the two germline ends. Produced via immunoSEQ multiplex PCR; TCRdb's table is partial and in-frame only. The data contain 450,000 to 550,000 clones, roughly 89% of them singletons. Documented treatment: 15 to 20 received Ad26.COV2.S at low or high dose, single or two shots; five or six received placebo; per-sample allocation not given. It was on day 63 after the first vaccine or placebo injection that samples were taken. An 18-55-year-old adult in Boston served as donor.

The sequence derives from a person between 18 and 65 years old who received the Ad26.COV2.S COVID-19 vaccine or a placebo. The J gene is TRBJ1-4, the V gene TRBV18, with TRBD1 as a possible D gene (6 bases). The specimen comprised peripheral blood, sampled in a trial of Ad26.COV2.S vaccine versus placebo. The CDR3 here is CASSARDNQEKLFF. The CDR3 bases are TGTGCCAGCTCAGCCCGGGACAACCAAGAAAAACTGTTTTTT.